This TCR beta chain was identified during a study of T-cell memory formation after mild COVID-19. 5'RACE primed at constant segments yielded TCR alpha and TCR beta cDNA libraries bearing sample barcodes and UMIs. TCRdb used MiXCR to reprocess the 5' RACE reads, holding one entry per CDR3 protein. Here the sample spans over 400,000 distinct CDR3 sequences, 23% being singletons. Study observations and caveats: The study found contracting CD4+ clones mainly in CM and EM and contracting CD8+ clones in EMRA. Cross-reactive memory appears to have joined, as suggested by some responding clones showing up in pre-infection memory. Clones that contracted from day 15 to 85 had balanced CD4/CD8; later expanders were CD4+ biased.

About this clonotype: What it binds is unknown.

The CDR3 sequence is 14 residues long. The germline V gene encodes CDR1 SGHDT and CDR2 YYEEEE. V was pared by 3 bases and J by 6 bases, with 7 bases of the junction left unmatched. The receptor's source is an adult woman who had mild COVID-19 (a few samples of this study predate the infection). Cell type and time point are not known. This chain joins TRBV5-6 and TRBJ1-1, with 8 bases aligning to TRBD1. Material: PBMCs or a T cell subset sorted from them (not recorded which). The CDR3 nucleotides read TGTGCCAGCAGCTCGACCCCAGGGGGCCCTGAAGCTTTCTTT. Protein product: CASSSTPGGPEAFF.